Following are 2 T cell receptor beta chains from one sample sequenced in a study of T cell repertoires in aging, cancer and after chemotherapy. The template was genomic DNA from peripheral blood, not RNA. Rearranged V-D-J TRB sequences were amplified with a mixed TRB-A/B primer pool. Using its own MiXCR run on the multiplex PCR reads, TCRdb lists one record per CDR3 protein. The sample includes some 1,800 distinct CDR3 sequences, around 23% of them seen just once. Input material: blood. Receptor source: a human donor with a solid tumor.

DNA of the CDR3: TGCGCCAGCAGCCAAGGGAGCGAGCAGTACTTC. Amino acids: CASSQGSEQYF. This sequence joins TRBV4-1 and TRBJ2-7; D remains ambiguous. V was cut by 1 base and J by 6 bases, with 4 bases left in between. From germline, CDR1 is MGHRA and CDR2 YSYEKL. CDR3 length: 11 residues.

This sequence joins TRBV6-5 and TRBJ1-1; D is unresolved. Trimming took 0 bases from V and 8 from J, leaving 13 bases between them. The CDR3 is 14 amino acids. CDR1 is MNHEY, CDR2 SVGAGI, per germline. CDR3 nucleotides: TGTGCCAGCAGTTACTCAATTGAAGAGGTAGAAGCTTTCTTT. Its protein is CASSYSIEEVEAFF.